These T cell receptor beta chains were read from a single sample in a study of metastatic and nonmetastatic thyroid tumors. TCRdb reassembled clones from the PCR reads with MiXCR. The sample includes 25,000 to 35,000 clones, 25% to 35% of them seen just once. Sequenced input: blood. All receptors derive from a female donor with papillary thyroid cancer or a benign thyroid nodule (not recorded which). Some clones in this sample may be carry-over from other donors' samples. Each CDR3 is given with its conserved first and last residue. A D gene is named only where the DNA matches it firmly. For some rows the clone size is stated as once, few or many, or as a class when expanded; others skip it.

cdr3_nt: TGTGCCAGCTCACCAAAATATGCGGAGCAAGAGACCCAGTACTTC; cdr3_aa: CASSPKYAEQETQYF; v_call: TRBV18; j_call: TRBJ2-5; d_call: -; clone_size: many
cdr3_nt: TGTGCCAGTAGTATGAGGAGACAGGGGTCCTGGTCCTACGAGCAGTACTTC; cdr3_aa: CASSMRRQGSWSYEQYF; v_call: TRBV19; j_call: TRBJ2-7; d_call: TRBD1; clone_size: few
cdr3_nt: TGTGCCAGCAGTTTTGAGGCCAGACCCTACGAGCAGTACTTC; cdr3_aa: CASSFEARPYEQYF; v_call: TRBV12-3/TRBV12-4; j_call: TRBJ2-7; d_call: -; clone_size: many
cdr3_nt: TGTGCCAGCGGTGGGTCGGGGGGTCGTAACACTGAAGCTTTCTTT; cdr3_aa: CASGGSGGRNTEAFF; v_call: TRBV2; j_call: TRBJ1-1; d_call: -; clone_size: -
cdr3_nt: TGTGCCAGCAGTGCTTTGGGGGCCGCTCGGAATGAGCAGTTCTTC; cdr3_aa: CASSALGAARNEQFF; v_call: TRBV6-1; j_call: TRBJ2-1; d_call: -; clone_size: many
cdr3_nt: TGTGCCAGCTCACCAATGGGAGGTAGCGAGCAGTACTTC; cdr3_aa: CASSPMGGSEQYF; v_call: TRBV18; j_call: TRBJ2-7; d_call: -; clone_size: -
cdr3_nt: TGTGCCAGCAGCTTAGCCGGGGTAGCAACCGGGGAGCTGTTTTTT; cdr3_aa: CASSLAGVATGELFF; v_call: TRBV11-2; j_call: TRBJ2-2; d_call: -; clone_size: -
cdr3_nt: TGTGCCAGCAGTTACTCGACCGGGGGAGGGACTGAAGCTTTCTTT; cdr3_aa: CASSYSTGGGTEAFF; v_call: TRBV6-2/TRBV6-3; j_call: TRBJ1-1; d_call: -; clone_size: many
cdr3_nt: TGTGCCAGCAGCGTAGGAGGGAACGGAAACACCATATATTTT; cdr3_aa: CASSVGGNGNTIYF; v_call: TRBV9; j_call: TRBJ1-3; d_call: -; clone_size: many
cdr3_nt: TGTGCCAGCAGCTTGGCAGGGGCAGCCACCTACAATGAGCAGTTCTTC; cdr3_aa: CASSLAGAATYNEQFF; v_call: TRBV5-5; j_call: TRBJ2-1; d_call: -; clone_size: many
cdr3_nt: TGTGCCAGCAGCCAAGATCTTTTTTCCGACGGAAACACTGAAGCTTTCTTT; cdr3_aa: CASSQDLFSDGNTEAFF; v_call: TRBV4-2; j_call: TRBJ1-1; d_call: -; clone_size: few
cdr3_nt: TGTGCCAGCGGCGCCTTAGCGGCAGGCCCCCCCTACGAGCAGTACTTC; cdr3_aa: CASGALAAGPPYEQYF; v_call: TRBV11-2; j_call: TRBJ2-7; d_call: -; clone_size: -
cdr3_nt: TGTGCCAGCAGACCTGACCTAAATTTGCACTATGGCTACACCTTC; cdr3_aa: CASRPDLNLHYGYTF; v_call: TRBV5-4; j_call: TRBJ1-2; d_call: -; clone_size: -
cdr3_nt: TGTGCTACGAGGGGGGGATCGAACACCGGGGAGCTGTTTTTT; cdr3_aa: CATRGGSNTGELFF; v_call: TRBV7-7; j_call: TRBJ2-2; d_call: -; clone_size: many
cdr3_nt: TGTGCCAGCAGCCATCGGCAGGTCAATCAGCCCCAGCATTTT; cdr3_aa: CASSHRQVNQPQHF; v_call: TRBV3-1; j_call: TRBJ1-5; d_call: -; clone_size: -
cdr3_nt: TGTGCCAGCAGTTTGCGTGGGGACGACAATGAGCAGTTCTTC; cdr3_aa: CASSLRGDDNEQFF; v_call: TRBV28; j_call: TRBJ2-1; d_call: -; clone_size: many
cdr3_nt: TGTGCCAGCAGCTCGACAGGGGCACTTGGGGCCAACGTCCTGACTTTC; cdr3_aa: CASSSTGALGANVLTF; v_call: TRBV28; j_call: TRBJ2-6; d_call: TRBD1; clone_size: many
cdr3_nt: TGTGCTAGTGGTACCCAGCGGGGAACCTACAATGAGCAGCTCTTC; cdr3_aa: CASGTQRGTYNEQLF; v_call: TRBV12-5; j_call: TRBJ2-1; d_call: TRBD2; clone_size: many
cdr3_nt: TGCGCCAGCATGTCCGGTAACCGGGAGCTGTTTTTT; cdr3_aa: CASMSGNRELFF; v_call: TRBV5-1; j_call: TRBJ2-2; d_call: -; clone_size: many
cdr3_nt: TGCGCCAGCAATAAGGCCCGAAGCTCCTACGAGCAGTACTTC; cdr3_aa: CASNKARSSYEQYF; v_call: TRBV10-1; j_call: TRBJ2-7; d_call: -; clone_size: few
cdr3_nt: TGCAGTGCTAGGAGGCCCGGGGGGCGGGGCACTGAAGCTTTCTTT; cdr3_aa: CSARRPGGRGTEAFF; v_call: TRBV20-1; j_call: TRBJ1-1; d_call: -; clone_size: many
cdr3_nt: TGTGCCAGCAGTGAATCCTGGGACAGGAATAGCAATCAGCCCCAGCATTTT; cdr3_aa: CASSESWDRNSNQPQHF; v_call: TRBV6-1; j_call: TRBJ1-5; d_call: TRBD1; clone_size: few
cdr3_nt: TGTGCCAGCAGCTCGGGGGACGGGGGGTCAGATACGCAGTATTTT; cdr3_aa: CASSSGDGGSDTQYF; v_call: TRBV6-4; j_call: TRBJ2-3; d_call: TRBD2; clone_size: many
cdr3_nt: TGTGCCAGCAGGATAGTGAACACTGAAGCTTTCTTT; cdr3_aa: CASRIVNTEAFF; v_call: TRBV28; j_call: TRBJ1-1; d_call: -; clone_size: many
cdr3_nt: TGTGCCAGTAGTATAAGCCAGGGCAGGACTCACCAGCAGTACTTC; cdr3_aa: CASSISQGRTHQQYF; v_call: TRBV19; j_call: TRBJ2-7; d_call: -; clone_size: -